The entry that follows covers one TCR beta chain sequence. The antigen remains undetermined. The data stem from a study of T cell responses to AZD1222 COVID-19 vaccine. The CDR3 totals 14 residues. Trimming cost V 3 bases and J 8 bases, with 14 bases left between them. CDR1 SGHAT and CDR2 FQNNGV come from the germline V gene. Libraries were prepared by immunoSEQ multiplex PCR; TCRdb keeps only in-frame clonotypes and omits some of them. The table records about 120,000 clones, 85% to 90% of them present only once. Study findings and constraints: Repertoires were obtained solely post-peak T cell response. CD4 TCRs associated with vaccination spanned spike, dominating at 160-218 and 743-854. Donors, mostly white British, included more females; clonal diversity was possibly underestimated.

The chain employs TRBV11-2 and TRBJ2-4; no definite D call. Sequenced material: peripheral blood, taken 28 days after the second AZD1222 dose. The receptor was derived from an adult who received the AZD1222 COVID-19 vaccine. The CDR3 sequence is CASSFAFNNDIQYF. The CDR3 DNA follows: TGTGCCAGCAGCTTCGCCTTCAACAATGACATTCAGTACTTC.